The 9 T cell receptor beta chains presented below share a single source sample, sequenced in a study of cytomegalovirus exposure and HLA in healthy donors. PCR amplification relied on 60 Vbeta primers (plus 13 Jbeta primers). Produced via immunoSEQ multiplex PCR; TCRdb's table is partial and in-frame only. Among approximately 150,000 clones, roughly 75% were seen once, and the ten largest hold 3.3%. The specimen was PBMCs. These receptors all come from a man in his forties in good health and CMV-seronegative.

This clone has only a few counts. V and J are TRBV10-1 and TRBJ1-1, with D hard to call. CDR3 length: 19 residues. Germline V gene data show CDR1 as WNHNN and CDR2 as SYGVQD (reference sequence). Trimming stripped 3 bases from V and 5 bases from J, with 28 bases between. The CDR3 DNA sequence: TGCGCCAGCAGTGATGACGGTTACGGGGTTAGGTCGGGAAAAACTGAAGCTTTCTTT. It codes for CASSDDGYGVRSGKTEAFF.

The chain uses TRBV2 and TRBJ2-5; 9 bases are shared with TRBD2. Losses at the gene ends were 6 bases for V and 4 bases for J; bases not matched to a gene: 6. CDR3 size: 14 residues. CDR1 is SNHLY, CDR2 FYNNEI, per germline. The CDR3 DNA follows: TGTGCCAGCAGAGCTAGCGGGGCGGCAGAGACCCAGTACTTC. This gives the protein CASRASGAAETQYF.

CDR3 coding DNA: TGTGCCAGCAGCCCCGAACGGGACACTGAAGCTTTCTTT. It specifies CASSPERDTEAFF. The rearrangement links TRBV7-2 to TRBJ1-1, with D uncertain. The germline V gene encodes CDR1 SGHTA and CDR2 FQGNSA. V lost 5 bases to trimming and J lost 3 bases, with 10 bases between them. The length of the CDR3 is 13 residues. Based on the CDR3 plus reference TRBV7-2 and TRBJ1-1, the full variable domain is GAGVSQSPSNKVTEKGKDVELRCDPISGHTALYWYRQSLGQGLEFLIYFQGNSAPDKSGLPSDRFSAERTGGSVSTLTIQRTQQEDSAVYLCASSPERDTEAFFGQGTRLTVV.

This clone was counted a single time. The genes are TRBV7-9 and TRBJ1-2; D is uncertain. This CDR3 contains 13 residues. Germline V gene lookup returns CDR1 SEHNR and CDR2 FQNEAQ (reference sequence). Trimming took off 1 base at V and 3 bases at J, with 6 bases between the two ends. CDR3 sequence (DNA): TGTGCCAGCAGCTTAGGGCAGGACTATGGCTACACCTTC. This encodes CASSLGQDYGYTF.

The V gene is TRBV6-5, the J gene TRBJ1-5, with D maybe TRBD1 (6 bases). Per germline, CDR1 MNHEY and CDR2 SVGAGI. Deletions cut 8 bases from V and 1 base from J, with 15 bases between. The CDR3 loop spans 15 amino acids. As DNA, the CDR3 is TGTGCCAGCGGGGTGGGGGGGCGAAGCAATCAGCCCCAGCATTTT. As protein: CASGVGGRSNQPQHF.

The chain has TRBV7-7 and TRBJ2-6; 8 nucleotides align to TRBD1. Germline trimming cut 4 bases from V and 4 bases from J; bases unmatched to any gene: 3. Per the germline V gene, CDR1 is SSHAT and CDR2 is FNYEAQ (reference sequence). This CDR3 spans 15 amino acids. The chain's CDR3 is CASSSTGAGANVLTF. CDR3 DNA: TGTGCCAGCAGCTCGACAGGGGCGGGGGCCAACGTCCTGACTTTC.

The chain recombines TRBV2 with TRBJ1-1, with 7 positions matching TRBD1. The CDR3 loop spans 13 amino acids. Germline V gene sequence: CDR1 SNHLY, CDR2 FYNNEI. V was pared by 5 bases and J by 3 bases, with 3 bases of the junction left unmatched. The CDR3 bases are TGTGCCAGCAGTCGACAGGGCTACACTGAAGCTTTCTTT. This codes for CASSRQGYTEAFF.

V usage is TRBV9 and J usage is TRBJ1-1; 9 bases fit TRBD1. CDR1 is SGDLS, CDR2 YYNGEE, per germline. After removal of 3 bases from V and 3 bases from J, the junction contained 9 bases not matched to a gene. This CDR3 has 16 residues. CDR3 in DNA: TGTGCCAGCAGCGGAAAACAGGGGGCCTTTGACACTGAAGCTTTCTTT. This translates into CASSGKQGAFDTEAFF. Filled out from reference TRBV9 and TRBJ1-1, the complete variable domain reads DSGVTQTPKHLITATGQRVTLRCSPRSGDLSVYWYQQSLDQGLQFLIQYYNGEERAKGNILERFSAQQFPDLHSELNLSSLELGDSALYFCASSGKQGAFDTEAFFGQGTRLTVV.

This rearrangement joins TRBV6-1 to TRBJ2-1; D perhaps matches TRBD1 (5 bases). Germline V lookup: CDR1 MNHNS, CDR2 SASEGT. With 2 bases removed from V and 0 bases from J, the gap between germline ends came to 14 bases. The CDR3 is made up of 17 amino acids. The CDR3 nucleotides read TGTGCCAGCAGTGAACCCCTACAGGAGTACTCCTACAATGAGCAGTTCTTC. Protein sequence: CASSEPLQEYSYNEQFF.